The 15 T cell receptor beta chains presented below share a single source sample, sequenced in a study of T cell clonality in common variable immunodeficiency. Findings and limits, study-wide: Common variable immunodeficiency TCR beta sequences reportedly had fewer deletions and N-nucleotide insertions.

No cognate antigen is known for these TCRs. The protocol was immunoSEQ multiplex PCR, while the TCRdb copy is restricted to in-frame clones and leaves out a portion. This sample carries approximately 35,000 clones and no singletons, and 6% to 8% goes to the top ten. Sequencing was done on a sample of peripheral blood mononuclear cells. The receptors here all came from a human donor with common variable immunodeficiency.

This clone was seen at least ten times. The CDR3 end lies 3 residues beyond the end of the read and is filled in from the germline J gene. V is TRBV19 and J is TRBJ2-3; 9 nucleotides match TRBD1. Germline-derived CDR1 and CDR2 are LNHDA and SQIVND (reference sequence). The CDR3 is made up of 15 amino acids. V shed 9 bases and J 7 bases; nucleotides not matched to a gene: 14. CDR3 sequence: CASQRTGALGYTQYF. The CDR3 bases that were read are TGTGCCAGCCAAAGGACAGGGGCTTTAGGGTATACG. Together with reference TRBV19 and TRBJ2-3, the CDR3 gives the full variable domain: DGGITQSPKYLFRKEGQNVTLSCEQNLNHDAMYWYRQDPGQGLRLIYYSQIVNDFQKGDIAEGYSVSREKKESFPLTVTSAQKNPTAFYLCASQRTGALGYTQYFGPGTRLTVL.

This clone was counted many times. With the read ending 3 residues before the CDR3 end, the germline J gene is used to fill in that end. The chain recombines TRBV19 with TRBJ2-3; D gene uncertain. Germline V gene lookup returns CDR1 LNHDA and CDR2 SQIVND (reference sequence). This CDR3 comprises 13 residues. The germline V and J ends were trimmed by 3 bases and 6 bases, with 10 bases remaining between them. Incomplete CDR3 DNA: TGTGCCAGTAGTATGTGGGCAGCTGATACG. Amino acid sequence: CASSMWAADT. The full CDR3 protein reads CASSMWAADTQYF.

Of note for this clone: The read stops 3 residues short of the end of the CDR3; the missing end is completed from the germline J gene. The chain joins TRBV7-3 to TRBJ2-7, with 10 positions matching TRBD2. The CDR3 runs to 14 residues. Looked up from germline, CDR1 is SGHTA and CDR2 is FQGTGA. V gave up 5 bases and J gave up 3 bases; unmatched junction bases: 4. The CDR3 region is CASSPSGRVYEQYF. The sequenced part of the CDR3 DNA is TGTGCCAGCAGCCCAAGCGGGAGGGTCTACGAG. The whole variable domain, filled in from reference TRBV7-3 and TRBJ2-7, reads GAGVSQTPSNKVTEKGKYVELRCDPISGHTALYWYRQSLGQGPEFLIYFQGTGAADDSGLPNDRFFAVRPEGSVSTLKIQRTERGDSAVYLCASSPSGRVYEQYFGPGTRLTVT.

The table lists this clone with a few counts. Incomplete CDR3 DNA: TGTGCCAGCACCTCTGACAGGCCCAAAGGGTCAACC. This translates into CASTSDRPKGST. The entire CDR3 protein reads CASTSDRPKGSTLHF. The chain couples TRBV2 to TRBJ1-6, with D tentatively TRBD1 (6 bases). The read ends 3 residues early relative to the CDR3; the germline J gene fills the gap. Germline values: CDR1 SNHLY, CDR2 FYNNEI. This CDR3 contains 15 residues.

The table lists this clone with many counts. Read sequence stops 3 residues before the CDR3 end, and the germline J gene provides the missing end. The chain links TRBV12-3 or TRBV12-4 to TRBJ2-1; 9 nucleotides align to TRBD2. The CDR3 sequence is 16 residues long. V dropped 6 bases and J dropped 4; count of bases not matched to a gene: 10. This chain's CDR3 is CASRLVSGSRYNEQFF. The DNA read from the CDR3 is TGTGCCAGCAGGCTAGTTAGCGGGAGTAGGTACAATGAG.

Only a few counts were recorded for this clone. Coverage ceases 3 residues before the CDR3 finishes, and the germline J gene fills in the end. The chain links TRBV6-2 or TRBV6-3 to TRBJ2-7, with D unclear. This CDR3 is 14 amino acids long. Germline CDR1 and CDR2: MNHEY and SVGEGT. Trimming took off 6 bases at V and 4 bases at J, with 16 bases between the two ends. The CDR3 loop is CASSSTWYPYEQYF. CDR3 bases read: TGTGCCAGCAGCTCGACTTGGTACCCTTACGAG.

This clone is medium-sized. The CDR3 extends 3 residues past the end of the read, so its final part is completed from the germline J gene. This chain connects TRBV20-1 to TRBJ1-3; 8 bases line up with TRBD1. The V gene's germline CDR1 is DFQATT and CDR2 SNEGSKA (reference sequence). V dropped 5 bases and J dropped 0; count of bases not matched to a gene: 3. The length of the CDR3 is 14 residues. The part of the CDR3 DNA that was read is TGCAGTGCTTTGGGACAGGACTCTGGAAACACC. Translation gives CSALGQDSGNT. The whole CDR3 protein reads CSALGQDSGNTIYF.

By share, this clone counts as medium-sized. Sequencing ends 3 residues short of the CDR3 end; the germline J gene provides the rest. The chain recombines TRBV20-1 with TRBJ2-1; D might be TRBD1 (6 bases). The germline V and J ends were trimmed by 4 bases and 2 bases, with 12 bases remaining between them. This CDR3 contains 14 residues. Looked up from germline, CDR1 is DFQATT and CDR2 is SNEGSKA (reference sequence). The CDR3 bases that were read are TGCAGTGCTAAAACAGGGAATCCCTACAATGAG. Residues: CSAKTGNPYNE. The CDR3 in full is CSAKTGNPYNEQFF.

A few counts support this clone. Possible read error: a much larger clone is one base away. The read ends 3 residues before the CDR3 terminus; that terminus is restored from the germline J gene. The chain is built from TRBV7-2 and TRBJ2-1; possibly TRBD2 for D (6 bases). Between the trimmed V and J ends, which lost 1 base and 7 bases, there was a span of 11 bases. Germline-derived CDR1 and CDR2 are SGHTA and FQGNSA. The CDR3 spans 14 residues. The CDR3 bases that were read are TGTGCCAGCAGCTTAGGACTAGTCGGGAATGAG. Its translation is CASSLGLVGNE. The entire CDR3 protein is CASSLGLVGNEQFF.

This clone was detected ten times or more. The read falls 3 residues short of the CDR3 end, and the missing part is taken from the germline J gene. This CDR3 is also generated by other DNA sequences in the sample. V is TRBV5-1 and J is TRBJ2-1; 12 positions agree with TRBD2. The V gene end was trimmed by 0 bases and the J gene end by 5 bases; junction bases not matched to a gene: 3. Germline lookup yields CDR1 SGHRS and CDR2 YFSETQ. The CDR3 sequence is 16 residues long. This chain's CDR3 is CASSLARLAGDNEQFF. The CDR3 bases that were read are TGCGCCAGCAGCTTGGCCCGACTAGCGGGAGACAATGAG. Variable domain in full (rest from reference TRBV5-1 and TRBJ2-1): KAGVTQTPRYLIKTRGQQVTLSCSPISGHRSVSWYQQTPGQGLQFLFEYFSETQRNKGNFPGRFSGRQFSNSRSEMNVSTLELGDSALYLCASSLARLAGDNEQFFGPGTRLTVL.

At least ten counts were recorded for this clone. The read ends 3 residues early relative to the CDR3; the germline J gene fills the gap. The V gene is TRBV12-3 or TRBV12-4, the J gene TRBJ1-5; D possibly corresponds to TRBD1 (5 bases). Deletions cut 5 bases from V and 2 bases from J, with 16 bases between. This CDR3 has 16 residues. The covered CDR3 bases are TGTGCCAGCAGTGCCCTTATGGGGGGTGGCAATCAGCCC. It yields the protein CASSALMGGGNQP. The whole CDR3 sequence is CASSALMGGGNQPQHF.

The sample holds a few counts of this clone. With the read ending 3 residues before the CDR3 end, the germline J gene is used to fill in that end. This rearrangement joins TRBV11-2 to TRBJ2-5; possible D gene TRBD1, 6 bases. Deletions cut 6 bases from V and 5 bases from J, with 19 bases between. CDR1 is SGHAT and CDR2 is FQNNGV in the germline V gene. The CDR3 is 15 amino acids. CDR3 DNA (partial): TGTGCCAGCAGTCCTTGGGGGCAGTTACGGGAGACC. The encoded protein is CASSPWGQLRET. The CDR3 in its entirety is CASSPWGQLRETQYF.

There are many counts of this clone. The missing CDR3 end, 3 residues past where the read stops, is filled in from the germline J gene. The chain has TRBV11-3 and TRBJ1-1; D unclear. Trimming took 6 bases from V and 4 from J, leaving 9 bases between them. Germline V gene sequence: CDR1 SGHNT, CDR2 YENEEA. This CDR3 region has 12 residues. The CDR3 reads CASRLTGTEAFF. The sequenced part of the CDR3 DNA is TGTGCCAGCAGATTAACCGGCACTGAA.

The sample holds a few counts of this clone. The read terminates 3 residues ahead of where the CDR3 ends, so the germline J gene completes it. The rearrangement links TRBV7-9 to TRBJ1-2; 7 bases are shared with TRBD1. V trimming: 5 bases; J trimming: 2 bases; junction bases outside the gene matches: 8. Germline assignment: CDR1 SEHNR and CDR2 FQNEAQ (reference sequence). The CDR3 runs 15 residues. The DNA read from the CDR3 is TGTGCCAGCAGCATCCGGGACAGCCAAAACTATGGC. Its translation is CASSIRDSQNYG. The full CDR3 protein reads CASSIRDSQNYGYTF.

The table lists this clone with many counts. The CDR3 is cut off 3 residues early in the read; its end comes from the germline J gene. The J gene is TRBJ2-2, the V gene TRBV6-2 or TRBV6-3; 7 bases match TRBD1. CDR1 MNHEY and CDR2 SVGEGT come from the germline V gene. V was pared by 4 bases and J by 5 bases, with 13 bases of the junction left unmatched. The CDR3 is made up of 17 amino acids. Incomplete CDR3 DNA: TGTGCCAGCAGTTCACAATCCGGGACAGCAGTAACCGGGGAG. It yields the protein CASSSQSGTAVTGE. The full CDR3 reads CASSSQSGTAVTGELFF.